The present TCR beta chain was sequenced within a study of blood T cell repertoires in COVID-19. Whole-study context: Specimens from acute and convalescent COVID-19 originated in the United States, Italy and Spain. In each case, the material was cDNA or gDNA derived from T cells, B-cell-depleted T cells, or PBMCs.

It was during active infection that Seattle patients were enrolled and then longitudinally followed. TCRdb's copy holds only in-frame clones and misses some; the assay was immunoSEQ multiplex PCR. The sample contains some 320,000 clones, about 90% of which appear only once. This CDR3 contains 15 residues. V lost 5 bases and J lost 2; bases outside the gene matches: 7. Germline CDR1 MNHEY, CDR2 SMNVEV (reference sequence). This receptor was identified in a woman younger than 45 with COVID-19, enrolled during active disease. Sequenced sample: peripheral blood. J is TRBJ2-7 and V is TRBV27, with TRBD1 matching over 9 bases. CDR3 in DNA: TGTGCCAGCAGTCAGCGACAGGGGGTGACCTACGAGCAGTACTTC. Its translation: CASSQRQGVTYEQYF.